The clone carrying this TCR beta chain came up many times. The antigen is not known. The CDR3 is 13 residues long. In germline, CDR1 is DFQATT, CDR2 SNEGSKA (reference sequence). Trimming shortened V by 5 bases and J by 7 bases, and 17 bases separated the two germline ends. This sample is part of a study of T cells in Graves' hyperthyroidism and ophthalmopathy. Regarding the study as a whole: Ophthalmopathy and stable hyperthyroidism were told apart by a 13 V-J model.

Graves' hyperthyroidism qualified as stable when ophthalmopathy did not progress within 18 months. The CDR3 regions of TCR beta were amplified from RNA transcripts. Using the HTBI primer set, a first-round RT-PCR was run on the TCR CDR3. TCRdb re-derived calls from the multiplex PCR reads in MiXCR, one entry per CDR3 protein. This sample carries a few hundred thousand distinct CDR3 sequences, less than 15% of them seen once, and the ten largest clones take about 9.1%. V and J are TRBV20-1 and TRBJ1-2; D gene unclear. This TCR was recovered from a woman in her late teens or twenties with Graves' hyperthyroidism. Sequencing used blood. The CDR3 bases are TGCAGTGCTGAAACACCAGCTAGGTCTGGCTACACCTTC. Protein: CSAETPARSGYTF.